The following is a T cell receptor (beta chain) sequence with its context. An amount of RNA that ranged from roughly 0.5 to 1 ug was reverse transcribed with random hexamers. TCRdb reprocessed the immunoSEQ multiplex PCR reads via MiXCR and lists one record per CDR3 protein. Of 180,000 or so distinct CDR3 sequences in the sample, 90% to 95% were seen once. Sequencing of TCR beta was carried out in blood CD8+ and CD4+ T cells. This sample is part of a study of CD8 T cells in Susac syndrome. The sample comprised CD4+ T cells from PBMCs. The receptor comes from a human donor with multiple sclerosis.

The CDR3 is CASSATSGISYEQYF. Here the CDR3 DNA reads TGCGCCAGCAGCGCGACTAGCGGGATCTCTTACGAGCAGTACTTC. V and J are TRBV5-1 and TRBJ2-7; 11 bases match TRBD2. Germline V lookup: CDR1 SGHRS, CDR2 YFSETQ. This CDR3 contains 15 residues. Trimming at V came to 4 bases and at J to 4 bases, leaving 7 bases not matched to a gene.